This T cell receptor (beta chain) was obtained from a study of OX40 agonist ivuxolimab in advanced cancers. Study in general: Partial response was recorded in three patients: one hepatocellular carcinoma and two cutaneous melanoma cases.

V was pared by 0 bases and J by 6 bases, with 15 bases between. Per germline, CDR1 SGHRS and CDR2 YFSETQ. CDR3 length equals 16 residues. This table comes from immunoSEQ multiplex PCR, and its TCRdb copy is limited to in-frame clones, with some not included. The sample shows over 35,000 clones, 74% of them seen only once. General observations from the study: CD4+ and CD8+ blood T cells expanded clonally by week 6 at 0.1 to 3.0 mg/kg.

As to this clone: The antigen is unknown.

This clonotype originated in an adult with an advanced solid tumor such as melanoma, head and neck, liver or kidney cancer. Sequencing was performed on CD4+ or CD8+ T cells sorted from blood, taken in a trial of the OX40 agonist ivuxolimab. V usage is TRBV5-1 and J usage is TRBJ2-2, with a weak D call TRBD2 (5 bases). The CDR3 DNA is TGCGCCAGCAGCTTGGAAGGACTCAGGTCCGCCGGGGAGCTGTTTTTT. It is translated as CASSLEGLRSAGELFF. Filled out from reference TRBV5-1 and TRBJ2-2, the complete variable domain reads KAGVTQTPRYLIKTRGQQVTLSCSPISGHRSVSWYQQTPGQGLQFLFEYFSETQRNKGNFPGRFSGRQFSNSRSEMNVSTLELGDSALYLCASSLEGLRSAGELFFGEGSRLTVL.